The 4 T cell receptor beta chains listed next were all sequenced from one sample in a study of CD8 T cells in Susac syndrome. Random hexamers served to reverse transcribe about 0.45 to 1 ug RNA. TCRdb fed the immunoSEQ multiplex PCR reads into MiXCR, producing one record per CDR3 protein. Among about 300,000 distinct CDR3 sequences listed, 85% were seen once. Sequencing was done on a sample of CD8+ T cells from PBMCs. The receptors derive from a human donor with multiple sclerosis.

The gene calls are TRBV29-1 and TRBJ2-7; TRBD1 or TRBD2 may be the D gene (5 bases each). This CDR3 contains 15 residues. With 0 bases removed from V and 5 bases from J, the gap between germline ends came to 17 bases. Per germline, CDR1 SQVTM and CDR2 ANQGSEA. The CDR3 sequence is CSVEDPGRRGHEQYF. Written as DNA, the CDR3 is TGCAGCGTTGAAGATCCGGGACGCCGGGGCCACGAGCAGTACTTC.

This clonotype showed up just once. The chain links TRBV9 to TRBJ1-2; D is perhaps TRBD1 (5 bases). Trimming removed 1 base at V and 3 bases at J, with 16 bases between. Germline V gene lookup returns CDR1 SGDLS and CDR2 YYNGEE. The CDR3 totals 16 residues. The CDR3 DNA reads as TGTGCCAGCAGCGTACAGAGGGACTTGACCTACTATGGCTACACCTTC. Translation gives CASSVQRDLTYYGYTF. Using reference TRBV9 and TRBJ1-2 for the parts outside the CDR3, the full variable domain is DSGVTQTPKHLITATGQRVTLRCSPRSGDLSVYWYQQSLDQGLQFLIQYYNGEERAKGNILERFSAQQFPDLHSELNLSSLELGDSALYFCASSVQRDLTYYGYTFGSGTRLTVV.

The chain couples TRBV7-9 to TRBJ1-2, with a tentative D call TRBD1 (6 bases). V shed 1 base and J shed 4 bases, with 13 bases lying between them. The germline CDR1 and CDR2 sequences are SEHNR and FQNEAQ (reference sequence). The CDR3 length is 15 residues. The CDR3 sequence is CASSLGAGEGYGYTF. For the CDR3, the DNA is TGTGCCAGCAGCTTAGGAGCAGGGGAGGGCTATGGCTACACCTTC.

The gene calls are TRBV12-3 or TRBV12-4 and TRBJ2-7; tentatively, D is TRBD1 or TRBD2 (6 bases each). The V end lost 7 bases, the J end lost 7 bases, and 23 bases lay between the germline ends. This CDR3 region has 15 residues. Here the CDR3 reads CASIPNLGGSGEQYF. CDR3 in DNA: TGTGCCAGCATTCCCAATCTAGGGGGGTCAGGTGAGCAGTACTTC.